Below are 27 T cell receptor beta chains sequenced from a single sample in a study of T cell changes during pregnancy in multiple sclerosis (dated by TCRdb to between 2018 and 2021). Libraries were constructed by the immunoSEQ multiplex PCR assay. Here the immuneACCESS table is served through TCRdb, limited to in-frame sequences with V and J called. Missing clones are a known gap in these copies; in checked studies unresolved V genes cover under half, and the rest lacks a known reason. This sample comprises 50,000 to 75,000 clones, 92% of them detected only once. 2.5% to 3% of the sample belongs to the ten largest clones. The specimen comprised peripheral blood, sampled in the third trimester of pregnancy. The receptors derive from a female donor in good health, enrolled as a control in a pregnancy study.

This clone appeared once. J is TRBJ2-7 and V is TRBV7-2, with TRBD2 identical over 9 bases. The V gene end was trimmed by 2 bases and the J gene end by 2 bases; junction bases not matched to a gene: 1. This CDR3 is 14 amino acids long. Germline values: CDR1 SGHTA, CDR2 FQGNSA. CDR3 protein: CASSLPSGAYEQYF. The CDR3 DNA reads TGTGCCAGCAGCTTACCTAGCGGGGCCTACGAGCAGTACTTC.

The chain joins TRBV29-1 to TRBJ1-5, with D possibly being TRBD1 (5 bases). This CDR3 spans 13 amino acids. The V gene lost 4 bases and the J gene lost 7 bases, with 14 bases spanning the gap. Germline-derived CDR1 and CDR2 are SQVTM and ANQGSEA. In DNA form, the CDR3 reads TGCAGCGTTGTCAGGGCAGCGGGACAGCCCCAGCATTTT. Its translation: CSVVRAAGQPQHF.

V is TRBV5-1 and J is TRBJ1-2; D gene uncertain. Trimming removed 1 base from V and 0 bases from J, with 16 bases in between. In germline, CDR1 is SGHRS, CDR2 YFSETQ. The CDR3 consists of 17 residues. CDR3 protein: CASSLTGGGSSNYGYTF. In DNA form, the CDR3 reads TGCGCCAGCAGCTTGACCGGAGGAGGGAGCTCTAACTATGGCTACACCTTC.

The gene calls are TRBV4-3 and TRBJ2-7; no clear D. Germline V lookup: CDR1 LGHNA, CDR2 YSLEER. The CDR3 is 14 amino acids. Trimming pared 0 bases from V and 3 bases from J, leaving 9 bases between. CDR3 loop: CASSQDHLNYEQYF. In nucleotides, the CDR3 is TGCGCCAGCAGCCAAGATCATCTAAACTACGAGCAGTACTTC.

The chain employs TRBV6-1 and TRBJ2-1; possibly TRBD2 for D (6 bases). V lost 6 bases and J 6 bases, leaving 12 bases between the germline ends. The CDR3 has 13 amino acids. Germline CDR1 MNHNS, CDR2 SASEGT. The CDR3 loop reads CASRTRWGNEQFF. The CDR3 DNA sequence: TGTGCCAGCAGGACTAGATGGGGCAATGAGCAGTTCTTC.

CDR3 DNA sequence: TGTGCCAGCAGCTTACGCTTTGTAGCGGGAGGTCCCACAGATACGCAGTATTTT. Its protein is CASSLRFVAGGPTDTQYF. The chain combines TRBV7-2 with TRBJ2-3; TRBD2 aligns across 10 bases. This CDR3 is 18 amino acids long. CDR1 SGHTA and CDR2 FQGNSA come from the germline V gene. J gave up 2 bases and V 2 bases, and 10 bases lay outside the gene matches. Variable domain in full (rest from reference TRBV7-2 and TRBJ2-3): GAGVSQSPSNKVTEKGKDVELRCDPISGHTALYWYRQSLGQGLEFLIYFQGNSAPDKSGLPSDRFSAERTGGSVSTLTIQRTQQEDSAVYLCASSLRFVAGGPTDTQYFGPGTRLTVL.

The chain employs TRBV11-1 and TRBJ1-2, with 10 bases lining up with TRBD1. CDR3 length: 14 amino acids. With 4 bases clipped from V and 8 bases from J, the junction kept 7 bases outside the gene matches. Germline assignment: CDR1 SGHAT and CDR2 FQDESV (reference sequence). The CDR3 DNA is TGTGCCAGCAGCTCCCCGGGACAGGGGAACGGCTACACCTTC. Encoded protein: CASSSPGQGNGYTF.

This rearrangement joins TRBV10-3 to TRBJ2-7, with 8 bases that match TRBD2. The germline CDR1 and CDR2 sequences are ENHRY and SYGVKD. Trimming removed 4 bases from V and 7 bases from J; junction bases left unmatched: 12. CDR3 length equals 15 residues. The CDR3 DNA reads TGTGCCATCAGTGGTTTCACGGGAGGGGTAGGTGAGCAGTACTTC. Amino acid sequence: CAISGFTGGVGEQYF.

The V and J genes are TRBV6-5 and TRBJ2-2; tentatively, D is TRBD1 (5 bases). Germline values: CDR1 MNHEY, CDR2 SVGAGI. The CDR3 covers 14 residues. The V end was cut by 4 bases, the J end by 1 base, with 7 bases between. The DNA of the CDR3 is TGTGCCAGCAGTTCCACAGGGAACACCGGGGAGCTGTTTTTT. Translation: CASSSTGNTGELFF.

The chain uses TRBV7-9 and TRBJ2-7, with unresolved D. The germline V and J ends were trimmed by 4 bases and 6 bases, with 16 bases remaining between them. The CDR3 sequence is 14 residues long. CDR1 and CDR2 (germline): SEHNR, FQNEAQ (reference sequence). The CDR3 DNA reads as TGTGCCAGCAGCTCCCAAGGAGCAAAAGCCGAGCAGTACTTC. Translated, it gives CASSSQGAKAEQYF.

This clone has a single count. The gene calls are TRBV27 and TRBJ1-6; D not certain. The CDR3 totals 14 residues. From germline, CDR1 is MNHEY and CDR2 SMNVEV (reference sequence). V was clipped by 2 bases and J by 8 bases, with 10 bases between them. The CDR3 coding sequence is TGTGCCAGCAGTTTAAAGAACGGGTATTCACCCCTCCACTTT. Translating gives CASSLKNGYSPLHF.

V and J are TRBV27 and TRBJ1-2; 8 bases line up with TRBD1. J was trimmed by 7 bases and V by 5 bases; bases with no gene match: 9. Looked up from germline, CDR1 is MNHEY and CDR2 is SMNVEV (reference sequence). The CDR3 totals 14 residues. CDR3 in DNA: TGTGCCAGCAGTAGCGGACAGGGAGTGTCTGGCTACACCTTC. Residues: CASSSGQGVSGYTF.

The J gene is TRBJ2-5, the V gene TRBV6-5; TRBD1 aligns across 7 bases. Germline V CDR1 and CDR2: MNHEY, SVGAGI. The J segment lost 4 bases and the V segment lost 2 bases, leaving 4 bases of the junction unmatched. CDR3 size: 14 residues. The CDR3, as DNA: TGTGCCAGCAGTTACAGGGCAGGGGGAGAGACCCAGTACTTC. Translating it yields CASSYRAGGETQYF.

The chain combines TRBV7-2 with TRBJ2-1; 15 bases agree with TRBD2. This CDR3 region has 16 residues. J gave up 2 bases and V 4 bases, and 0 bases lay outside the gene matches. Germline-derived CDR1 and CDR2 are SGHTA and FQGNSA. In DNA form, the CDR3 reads TGTGCCAGCAGCTGGACTAGCGGGGGGGCCTACAATGAGCAGTTCTTC. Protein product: CASSWTSGGAYNEQFF. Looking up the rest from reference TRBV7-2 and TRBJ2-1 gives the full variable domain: GAGVSQSPSNKVTEKGKDVELRCDPISGHTALYWYRQSLGQGLEFLIYFQGNSAPDKSGLPSDRFSAERTGGSVSTLTIQRTQQEDSAVYLCASSWTSGGAYNEQFFGPGTRLTVL.

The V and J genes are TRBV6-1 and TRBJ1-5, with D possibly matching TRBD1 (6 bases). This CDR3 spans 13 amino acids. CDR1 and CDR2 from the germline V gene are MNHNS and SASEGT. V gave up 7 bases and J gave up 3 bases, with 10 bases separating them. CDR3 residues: CASTDSLNQPQHF. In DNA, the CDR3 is TGTGCCAGCACGGACAGTCTCAATCAGCCCCAGCATTTT.

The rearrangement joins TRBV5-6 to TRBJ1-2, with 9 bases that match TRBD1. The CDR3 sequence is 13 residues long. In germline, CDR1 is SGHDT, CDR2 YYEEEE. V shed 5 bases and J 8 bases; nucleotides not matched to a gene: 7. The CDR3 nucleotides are TGTGCCAGCAGTAACAGACAGGGGGTCGGCTACACCTTC. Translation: CASSNRQGVGYTF.

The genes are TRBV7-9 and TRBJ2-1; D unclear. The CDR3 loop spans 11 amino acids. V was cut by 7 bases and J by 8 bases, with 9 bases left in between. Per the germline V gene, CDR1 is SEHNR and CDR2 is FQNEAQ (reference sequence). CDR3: CASTAAHEQFF. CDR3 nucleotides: TGTGCCAGCACCGCGGCCCATGAGCAGTTCTTC.

For the CDR3, the DNA is TGTGCCACTCACTCGGGAACAGGGGGAACCGGGGAGCTGTTTTTT. This gives the protein CATHSGTGGTGELFF. J is TRBJ2-2 and V is TRBV10-3; 8 bases line up with TRBD1. The CDR3 is made up of 15 amino acids. The germline CDR1 and CDR2 sequences are ENHRY and SYGVKD. Trimming cost V 10 bases and J 5 bases; bases outside gene matches: 12.

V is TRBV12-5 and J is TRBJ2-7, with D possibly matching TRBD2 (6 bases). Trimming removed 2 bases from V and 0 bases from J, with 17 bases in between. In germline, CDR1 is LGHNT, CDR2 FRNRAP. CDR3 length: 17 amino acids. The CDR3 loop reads CASGLTLGGRLSYEQYF. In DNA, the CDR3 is TGTGCTAGTGGTTTGACCTTGGGGGGACGGCTCTCCTACGAGCAGTACTTC. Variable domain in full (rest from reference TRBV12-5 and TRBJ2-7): DARVTQTPRHKVTEMGQEVTMRCQPILGHNTVFWYRQTMMQGLELLAYFRNRAPLDDSGMPKDRFSAEMPDATLATLKIQPSEPRDSAVYFCASGLTLGGRLSYEQYFGPGTRLTVT.

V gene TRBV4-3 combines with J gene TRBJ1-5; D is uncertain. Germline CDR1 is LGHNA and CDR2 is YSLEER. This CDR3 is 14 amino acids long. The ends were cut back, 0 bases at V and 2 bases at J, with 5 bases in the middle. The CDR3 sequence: CASSQDPGNQPQHF. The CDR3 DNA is TGCGCCAGCAGCCAAGACCCAGGCAATCAGCCCCAGCATTTT.

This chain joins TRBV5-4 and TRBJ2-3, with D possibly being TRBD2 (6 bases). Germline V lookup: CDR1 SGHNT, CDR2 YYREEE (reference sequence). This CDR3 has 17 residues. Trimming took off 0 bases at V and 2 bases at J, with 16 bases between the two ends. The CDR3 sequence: CASSLVGVADHTDTQYF. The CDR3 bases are TGTGCCAGCAGCTTGGTAGGGGTAGCGGATCACACAGATACGCAGTATTTT.

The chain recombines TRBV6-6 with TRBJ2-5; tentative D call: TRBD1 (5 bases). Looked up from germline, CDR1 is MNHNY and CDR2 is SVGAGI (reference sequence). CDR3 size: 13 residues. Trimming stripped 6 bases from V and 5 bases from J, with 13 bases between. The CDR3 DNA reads TGTGCCAGCAGACCCAACAGGTGGGAGACCCAGTACTTC. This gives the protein CASRPNRWETQYF.

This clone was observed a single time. In nucleotides, the CDR3 is TGTGCCAGTAGTAATAGGACAGGGTCTGGCTACACCTTC. Its protein product is CASSNRTGSGYTF. The J gene is TRBJ1-2, the V gene TRBV19; 8 bases align to TRBD1. Germline V lookup: CDR1 LNHDA, CDR2 SQIVND (reference sequence). This CDR3 has 13 residues. Trimming cost V 4 bases and J 7 bases; bases outside gene matches: 5.

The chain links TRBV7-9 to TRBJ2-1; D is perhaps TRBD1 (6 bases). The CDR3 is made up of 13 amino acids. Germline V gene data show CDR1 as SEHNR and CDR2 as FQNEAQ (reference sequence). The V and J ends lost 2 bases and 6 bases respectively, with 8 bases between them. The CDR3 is CASSLTGSNEQFF. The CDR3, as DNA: TGTGCCAGCAGCTTAACAGGGAGCAATGAGCAGTTCTTC.

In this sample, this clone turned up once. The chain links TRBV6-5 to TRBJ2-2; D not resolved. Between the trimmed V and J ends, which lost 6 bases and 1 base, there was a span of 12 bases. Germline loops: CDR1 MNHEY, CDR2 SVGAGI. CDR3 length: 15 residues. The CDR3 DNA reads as TGTGCCAGCAGGGCGTCGACTCAGAACACCGGGGAGCTGTTTTTT. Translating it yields CASRASTQNTGELFF.

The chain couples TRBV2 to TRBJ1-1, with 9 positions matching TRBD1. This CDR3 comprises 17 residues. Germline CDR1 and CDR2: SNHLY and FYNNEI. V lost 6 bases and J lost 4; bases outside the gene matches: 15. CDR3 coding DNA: TGTGCCAGCAGGTCTGGACAGGGGCTCACCAGGGGCACTGAAGCTTTCTTT. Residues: CASRSGQGLTRGTEAFF.

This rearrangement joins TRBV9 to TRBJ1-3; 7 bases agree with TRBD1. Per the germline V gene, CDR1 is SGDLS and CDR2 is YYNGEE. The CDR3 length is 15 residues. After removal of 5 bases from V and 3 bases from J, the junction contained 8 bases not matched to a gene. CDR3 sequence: CASSPQGVGGNTIYF. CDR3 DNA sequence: TGTGCCAGCAGTCCTCAGGGGGTGGGTGGAAACACCATATATTTT.